This T cell receptor beta chain was captured in a study of blood T cell repertoires in COVID-19. Overall study: The origin of the acute and convalescent COVID-19 samples was the United States, Italy and Spain.

Using immunoSEQ multiplex PCR, the repertoire was profiled, and TCRdb retains in-frame clones only, with some absent. This table holds 300,000 to 400,000 clones, approximately 90% found once. This clone was recorded a few times. The sample taken for sequencing was peripheral blood. The sequence was collected from a woman in her 30s with COVID-19, enrolled during active disease.

The CDR3 spells CASSRGTTGFNEKLFF. CDR3 DNA sequence: TGTGCCAGCAGCCGGGGAACGACAGGGTTTAATGAAAAACTGTTTTTT. J is TRBJ1-4 and V is TRBV4-2, with 7 bases aligning to TRBD1. V lost 4 bases, J lost 4 bases, and 9 bases stayed unmatched. This CDR3 has 16 residues. Germline V gene lookup returns CDR1 LGHNA and CDR2 YNFKEQ.